This record covers a single T cell receptor beta chain. Its antigen is unknown. The CDR3 covers 20 residues. The data stem from a study of shared clonotypes between healthy human individuals. Findings of the study overall: Donor scarcity curtailed the genetic and exposure-history diversity represented herein.

Several immunoSEQ 96-well plates shared each subset's DNA, each plate a replicate. Only in-frame clones appear in the TCRdb table, and some are missing; sequencing was by immunoSEQ multiplex PCR. Altogether about 980,000 clones are present, 76% being singletons, with the ten largest covering about 1.5%. The specimen was memory CD4+ T cells sorted from blood. The subset here: CD45RA-negative fraction. V and J are TRBV21-1 and TRBJ2-7; TRBD1 is the table's D call and was not checked against the DNA. TRBV21-1 is deemed a pseudogene. The TCR originated in a man younger than 35 in good health. The DNA for the CDR3 is TGTGCCAGCAGCAAAGCATACTTTGAGACAGGGGTTAGCGGCTCCTACGAGCAGTACTTC. Its protein product is CASSKAYFETGVSGSYEQYF.